The clone carrying this TCR beta chain has just a few counts. TCRdb used MiXCR to reprocess the reads, holding one entry per CDR3 protein. The sample gives 80,000 to 100,000 distinct CDR3 sequences, 25% to 40% of which show up once; about 2.4% is in the top ten. This CDR3 is built from 18 residues. Germline assignment: CDR1 MNHNS and CDR2 SASEGT. The V gene end was trimmed by 0 bases and the J gene end by 4 bases; junction bases not matched to a gene: 7. These data originate in a study of type 1 regulatory T cells. Study context: An in vitro protocol generated T-allo10, a Tr1-enriched, alloantigen-specific CD4 T cell product.

Specimen: CD4+ T cells, either the whole sample or a sorted fraction (not recorded which). The sequence was collected from a human donor in good health. The rearrangement links TRBV6-1 to TRBJ1-5; 12 bases are shared with TRBD1. CDR3 nucleotides: TGTGCCAGCAGTGAAGCGCCCGGGACAGGGGGCAAAAATCAGCCCCAGCATTTT. Its protein is CASSEAPGTGGKNQPQHF.